This T cell receptor (beta chain) was recovered during a study of cytomegalovirus exposure and HLA in healthy donors. The PCR was carried out with 60 Vbeta primers and 13 Jbeta primers. Sequencing was performed with immunoSEQ multiplex PCR; in TCRdb, only in-frame clones are kept and a portion is missing. The table shows approximately 170,000 clones, with 75% to 90% occurring only once. Germline V gene sequence: CDR1 MDHEN, CDR2 SYDVKM. V was pared by 5 bases and J by 6 bases, with 10 bases between. The CDR3 sequence is 13 residues long. This sequence was found in a woman between 50 and 59 years old in good health and CMV-seropositive. The sequencing sample was made of PBMCs. The chain carries TRBV28 and TRBJ2-2; D not certain. This CDR3 is CASSPQAPGELFF. The DNA of the CDR3 is TGTGCCAGCAGTCCCCAGGCCCCCGGGGAGCTGTTTTTT.